Reported below is one T cell receptor (beta chain). This clonotype was counted between two and nine times. The specificity of this receptor is unknown. No per-base quality is available; no much larger clone lies one base away. Sequenced using an Illumina HiSeq 1500. TCRdb applied fastp at Q25 and MiXCR to the public reads, then kept only in-frame beta chains. Each record represents a unique CDR3 protein, reported with the most common genes and DNA among its rows. This sample lists approximately 140,000 distinct CDR3 sequences; roughly 9% were detected once. The top ten clones comprise over 9% of the sample. This specimen comes from a study of T cell repertoires in cytomegalovirus infection (dated by TCRdb to the late 2010s). Regarding the complete study: Donor HLA type was relevant to the analysis, as public TCR beta signatures indicated carriage of CMV infection together with the matching HLA type.

CDR1 and CDR2, per the germline V gene, are ENHRY and SYGVKD. At the junction V is shortened by 4 bases and J by 4 bases, with 7 bases in between. Spanning cysteine to phenylalanine, the CDR3 consists of 12 amino acids. The CDR3 DNA has 36 bases and is translated from base 1. The investigation overall reported the following: In both this cohort and an independent cohort of some 370 donors, the cumulative frequency of public TCR beta family members distinguished carriers of CMV infection plus the relevant HLA type. The ex vivo response was dominated by HLA-C-restricted CMV-specific TCR beta clonotypes, and the single most frequent clonotype in two of eight donors was supplied by these HLA-C-restricted clonotypes.

The chain is made from TRBV10-3 and TRBJ1-1; no D segment can be confidently identified. The receptor's source is a human donor in good health (CMV status not recorded). Some clones in this sample may be carry-over from other donors' samples. Specimen: PBMCs. The base sequence is TGTGCCATCAGTGCAGGAGGCACTGAAGCTTTCTTT. This sequence encodes CAISAGGTEAFF.